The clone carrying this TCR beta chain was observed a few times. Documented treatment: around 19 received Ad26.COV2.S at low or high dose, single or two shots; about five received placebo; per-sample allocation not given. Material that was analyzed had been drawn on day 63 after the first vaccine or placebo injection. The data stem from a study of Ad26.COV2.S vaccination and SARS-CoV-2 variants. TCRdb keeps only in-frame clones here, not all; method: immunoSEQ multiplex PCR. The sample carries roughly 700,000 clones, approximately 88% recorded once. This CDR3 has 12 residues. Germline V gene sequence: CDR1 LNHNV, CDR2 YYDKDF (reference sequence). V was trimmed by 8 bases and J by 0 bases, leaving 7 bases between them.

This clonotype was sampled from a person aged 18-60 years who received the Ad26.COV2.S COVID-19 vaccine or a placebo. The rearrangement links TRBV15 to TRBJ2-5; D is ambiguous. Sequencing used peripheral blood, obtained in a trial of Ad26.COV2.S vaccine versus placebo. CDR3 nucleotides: TGTGCCACCGGACCGGACCAAGAGACCCAGTACTTC. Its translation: CATGPDQETQYF.